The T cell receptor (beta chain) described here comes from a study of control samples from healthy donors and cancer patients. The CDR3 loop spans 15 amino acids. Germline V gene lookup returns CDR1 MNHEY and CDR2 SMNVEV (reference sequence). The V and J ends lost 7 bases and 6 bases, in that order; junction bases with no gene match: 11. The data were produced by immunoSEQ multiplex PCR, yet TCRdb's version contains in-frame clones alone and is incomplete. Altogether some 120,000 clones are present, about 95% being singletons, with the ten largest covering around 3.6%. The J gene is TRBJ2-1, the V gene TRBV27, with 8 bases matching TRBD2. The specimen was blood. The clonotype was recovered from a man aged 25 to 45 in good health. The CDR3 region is CASTMAAGGGNEQFF. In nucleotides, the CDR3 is TGTGCCAGCACCATGGCGGCGGGGGGTGGCAATGAGCAGTTCTTC.